This TCR beta chain comes out of a study of human versus mouse CDR3 diversity and MHC coevolution. As regards this clone: Its antigen remains unknown.

Produced via immunoSEQ multiplex PCR; TCRdb's table is partial and in-frame only. The data contain tens of thousands of clones, over 85% of them singletons. Regarding the study as a whole: By iCHAO1, human TCR beta clonotypes numbered about 1.6 million, the most.

There are 13 residues in the CDR3. Looked up from germline, CDR1 is SQVTM and CDR2 is ANQGSEA. Sequenced sample: naive CD4+ T cells from blood. Sample subset: CD45RO-negative CD62L-positive naive CD4 T cells. The sequence was obtained from a person aged 25 to 69 in good health. This chain uses TRBV29-1 with TRBJ2-5; 8 nucleotides match TRBD2. The J call may be wrong; the DNA end is better matched by TRBJ2-7. Here the CDR3 DNA reads TGCAGCGTTGGCAAGCCGGGACTAGTCGAGCAGTACTTC. Amino acids: CSVGKPGLVEQYF.